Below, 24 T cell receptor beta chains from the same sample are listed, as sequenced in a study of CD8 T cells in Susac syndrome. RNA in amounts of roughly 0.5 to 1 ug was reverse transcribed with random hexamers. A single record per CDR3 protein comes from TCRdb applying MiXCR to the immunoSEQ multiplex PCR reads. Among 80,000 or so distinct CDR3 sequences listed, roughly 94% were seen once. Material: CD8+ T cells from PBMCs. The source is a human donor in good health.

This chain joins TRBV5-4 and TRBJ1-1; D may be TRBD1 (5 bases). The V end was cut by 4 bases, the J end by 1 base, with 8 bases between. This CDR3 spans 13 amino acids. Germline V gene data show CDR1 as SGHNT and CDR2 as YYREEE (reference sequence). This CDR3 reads CASSRRGNTEAFF. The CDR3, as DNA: TGTGCCAGCAGCCGGAGGGGGAACACTGAAGCTTTCTTT. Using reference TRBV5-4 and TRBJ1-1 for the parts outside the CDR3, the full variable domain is ETGVTQSPTHLIKTRGQQVTLRCSSQSGHNTVSWYQQALGQGPQFIFQYYREEENGRGNFPPRFSGLQFPNYSSELNVNALELDDSALYLCASSRRGNTEAFFGQGTRLTVV.

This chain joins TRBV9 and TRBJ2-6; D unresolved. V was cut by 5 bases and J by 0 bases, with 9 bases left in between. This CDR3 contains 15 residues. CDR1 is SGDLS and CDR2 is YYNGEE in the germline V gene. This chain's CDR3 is CASSGPRSGANVLTF. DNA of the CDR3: TGTGCCAGCAGTGGCCCCCGCTCTGGGGCCAACGTCCTGACTTTC. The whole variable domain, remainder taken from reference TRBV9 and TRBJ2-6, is DSGVTQTPKHLITATGQRVTLRCSPRSGDLSVYWYQQSLDQGLQFLIQYYNGEERAKGNILERFSAQQFPDLHSELNLSSLELGDSALYFCASSGPRSGANVLTFGAGSRLTVL.

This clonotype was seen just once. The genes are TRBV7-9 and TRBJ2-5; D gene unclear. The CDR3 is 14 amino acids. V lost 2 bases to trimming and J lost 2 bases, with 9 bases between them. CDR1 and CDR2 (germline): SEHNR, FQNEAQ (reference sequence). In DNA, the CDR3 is TGTGCCAGCAGCTTACTGGGTCCTCAAGAGACCCAGTACTTC. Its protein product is CASSLLGPQETQYF.

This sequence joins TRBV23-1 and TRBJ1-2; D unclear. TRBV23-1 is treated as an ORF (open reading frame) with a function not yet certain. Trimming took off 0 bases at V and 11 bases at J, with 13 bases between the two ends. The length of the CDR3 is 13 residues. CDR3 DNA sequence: TGCGCCAGCAGTCAATCTCCAGAGTCTGGATACACCTTC. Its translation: CASSQSPESGYTF.

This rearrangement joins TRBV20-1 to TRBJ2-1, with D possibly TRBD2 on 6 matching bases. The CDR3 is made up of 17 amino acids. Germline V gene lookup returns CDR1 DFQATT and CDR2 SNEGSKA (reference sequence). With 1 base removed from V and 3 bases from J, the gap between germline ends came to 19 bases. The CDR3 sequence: CSARVGLRWEDYNEQFF. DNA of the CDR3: TGCAGTGCTAGAGTGGGCCTACGCTGGGAGGACTACAATGAGCAGTTCTTC.

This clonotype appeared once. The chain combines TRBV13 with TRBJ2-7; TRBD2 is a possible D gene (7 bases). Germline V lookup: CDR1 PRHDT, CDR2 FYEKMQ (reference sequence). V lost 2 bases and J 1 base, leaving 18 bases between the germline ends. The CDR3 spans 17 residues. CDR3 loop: CASSLRGSRGPSYEQYF. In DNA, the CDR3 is TGTGCCAGCAGCTTAAGGGGCTCGCGGGGGCCTTCCTACGAGCAGTACTTC.

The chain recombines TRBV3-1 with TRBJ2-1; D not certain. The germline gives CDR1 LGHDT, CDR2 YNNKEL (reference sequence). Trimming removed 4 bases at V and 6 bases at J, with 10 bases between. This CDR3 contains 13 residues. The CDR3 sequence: CASSLGRSNEQFF. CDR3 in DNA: TGTGCCAGCAGCCTCGGGCGAAGCAATGAGCAGTTCTTC.

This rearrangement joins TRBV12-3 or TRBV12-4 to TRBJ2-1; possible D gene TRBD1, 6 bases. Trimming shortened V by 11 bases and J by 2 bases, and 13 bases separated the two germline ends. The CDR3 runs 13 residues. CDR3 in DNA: TGTGCCTCCCAGGGGAGAGCCTACAATGAGCAGTTCTTC. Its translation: CASQGRAYNEQFF.

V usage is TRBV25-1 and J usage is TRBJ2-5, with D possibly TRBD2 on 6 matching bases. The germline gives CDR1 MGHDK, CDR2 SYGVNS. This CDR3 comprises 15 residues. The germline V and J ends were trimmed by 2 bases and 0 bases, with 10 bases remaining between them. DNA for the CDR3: TGTGCCAGCAGTGAACCTGGGACTTACCAAGAGACCCAGTACTTC. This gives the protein CASSEPGTYQETQYF. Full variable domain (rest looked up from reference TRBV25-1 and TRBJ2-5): EADIYQTPRYLVIGTGKKITLECSQTMGHDKMYWYQQDPGMELHLIHYSYGVNSTEKGDLSSESTVSRIRTEHFPLTLESARPSHTSQYLCASSEPGTYQETQYFGPGTRLLVL.

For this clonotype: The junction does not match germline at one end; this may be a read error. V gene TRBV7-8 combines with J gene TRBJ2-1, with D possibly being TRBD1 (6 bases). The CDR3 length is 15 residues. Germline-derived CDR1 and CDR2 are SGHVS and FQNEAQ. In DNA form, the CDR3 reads TGTGCCAGCAGCTTAGGCACAGGGTTCTTCAATCAGCAGTTCTTC. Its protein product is CASSLGTGFFNQQFF.

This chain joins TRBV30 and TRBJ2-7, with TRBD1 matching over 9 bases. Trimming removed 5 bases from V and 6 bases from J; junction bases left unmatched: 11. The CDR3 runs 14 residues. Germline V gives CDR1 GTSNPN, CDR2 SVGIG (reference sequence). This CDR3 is CAWGTGTGFGEQYV. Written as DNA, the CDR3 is TGTGCCTGGGGGACCGGGACAGGGTTTGGCGAGCAGTACGTC.

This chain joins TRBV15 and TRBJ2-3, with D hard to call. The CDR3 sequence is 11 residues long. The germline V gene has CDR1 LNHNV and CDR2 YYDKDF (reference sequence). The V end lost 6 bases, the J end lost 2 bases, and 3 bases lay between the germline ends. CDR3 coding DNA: TGTGCCACCAGGTACACAGATACGCAGTATTTT. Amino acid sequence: CATRYTDTQYF.

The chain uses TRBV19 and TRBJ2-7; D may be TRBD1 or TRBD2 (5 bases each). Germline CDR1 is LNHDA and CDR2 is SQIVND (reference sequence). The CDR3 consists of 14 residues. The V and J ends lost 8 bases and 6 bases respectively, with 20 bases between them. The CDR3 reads CASAMGRYYGEQYF. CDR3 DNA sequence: TGTGCCAGTGCCATGGGACGTTATTATGGCGAGCAGTACTTC.

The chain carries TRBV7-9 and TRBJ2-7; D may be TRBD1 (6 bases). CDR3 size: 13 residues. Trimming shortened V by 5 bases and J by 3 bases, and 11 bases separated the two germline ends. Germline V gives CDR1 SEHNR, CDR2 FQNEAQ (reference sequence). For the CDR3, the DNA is TGTGCCAGCAGCCCAGGGGACCTCTACGAGCAGTACTTC. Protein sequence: CASSPGDLYEQYF.

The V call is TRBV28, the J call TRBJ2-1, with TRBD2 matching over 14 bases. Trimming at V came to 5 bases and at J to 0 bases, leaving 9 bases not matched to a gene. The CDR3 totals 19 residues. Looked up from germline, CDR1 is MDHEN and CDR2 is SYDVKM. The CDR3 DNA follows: TGTGCCAGCAGTGAACCGGGACTAGCGGGAGAGAGCTCCTACAATGAGCAGTTCTTC. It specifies CASSEPGLAGESSYNEQFF. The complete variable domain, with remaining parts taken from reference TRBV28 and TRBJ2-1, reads DVKVTQSSRYLVKRTGEKVFLECVQDMDHENMFWYRQDPGLGLRLIYFSYDVKMKEKGDIPEGYSVSREKKERFSLILESASTNQTSMYLCASSEPGLAGESSYNEQFFGPGTRLTVL.

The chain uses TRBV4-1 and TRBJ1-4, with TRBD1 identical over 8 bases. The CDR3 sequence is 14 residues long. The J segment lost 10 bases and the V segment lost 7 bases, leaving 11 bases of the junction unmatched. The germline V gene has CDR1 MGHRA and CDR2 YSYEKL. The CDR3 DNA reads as TGCGCCAGCAATCCGTTTGGACAGGGCGGAAAACTGTTTTTT. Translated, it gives CASNPFGQGGKLFF.

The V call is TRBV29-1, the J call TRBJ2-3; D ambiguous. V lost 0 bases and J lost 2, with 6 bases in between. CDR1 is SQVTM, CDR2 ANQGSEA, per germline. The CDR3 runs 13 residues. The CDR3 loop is CSVEDIATDTQYF. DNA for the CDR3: TGCAGCGTTGAAGATATAGCCACAGATACGCAGTATTTT.

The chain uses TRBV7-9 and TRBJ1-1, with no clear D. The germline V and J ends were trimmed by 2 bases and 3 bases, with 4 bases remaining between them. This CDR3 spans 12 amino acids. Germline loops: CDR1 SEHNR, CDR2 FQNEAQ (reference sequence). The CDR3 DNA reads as TGTGCCAGCAGCTTAAGGTACACTGAAGCTTTCTTT. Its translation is CASSLRYTEAFF.

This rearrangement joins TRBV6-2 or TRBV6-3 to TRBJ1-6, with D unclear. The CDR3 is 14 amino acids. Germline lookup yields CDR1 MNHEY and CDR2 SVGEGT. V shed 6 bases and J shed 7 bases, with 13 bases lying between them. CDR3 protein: CASSPALRNSPLHF. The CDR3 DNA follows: TGTGCCAGCAGCCCCGCACTGAGAAATTCACCCCTCCACTTT.

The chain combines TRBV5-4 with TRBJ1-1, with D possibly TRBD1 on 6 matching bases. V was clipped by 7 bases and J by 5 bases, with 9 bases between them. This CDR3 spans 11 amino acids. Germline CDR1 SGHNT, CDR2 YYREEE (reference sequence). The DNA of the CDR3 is TGTGCCAGCGGGGGGCGGACTGAAGCTTTCTTT. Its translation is CASGGRTEAFF.

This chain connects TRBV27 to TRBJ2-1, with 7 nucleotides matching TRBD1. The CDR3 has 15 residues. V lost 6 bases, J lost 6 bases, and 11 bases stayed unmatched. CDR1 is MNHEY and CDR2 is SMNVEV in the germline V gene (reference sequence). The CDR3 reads CASRLGGLAFNEQFF. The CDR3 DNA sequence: TGTGCCAGCAGACTAGGGGGCCTCGCGTTCAATGAGCAGTTCTTC.

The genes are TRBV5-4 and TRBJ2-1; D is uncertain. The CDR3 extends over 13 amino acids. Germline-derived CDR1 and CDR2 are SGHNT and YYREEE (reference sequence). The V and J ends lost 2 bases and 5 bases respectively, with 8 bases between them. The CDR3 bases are TGTGCCAGCAGCTTAGCTGTTAACAATGAGCAGTTCTTC. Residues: CASSLAVNNEQFF.

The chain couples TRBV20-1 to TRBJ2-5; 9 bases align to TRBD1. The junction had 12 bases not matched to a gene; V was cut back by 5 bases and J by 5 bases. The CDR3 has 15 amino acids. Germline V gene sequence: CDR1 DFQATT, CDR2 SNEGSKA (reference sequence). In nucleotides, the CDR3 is TGCAGTGCTCGACCACAGGGGGCCATAAGGGAGACCCAGTACTTC. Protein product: CSARPQGAIRETQYF.

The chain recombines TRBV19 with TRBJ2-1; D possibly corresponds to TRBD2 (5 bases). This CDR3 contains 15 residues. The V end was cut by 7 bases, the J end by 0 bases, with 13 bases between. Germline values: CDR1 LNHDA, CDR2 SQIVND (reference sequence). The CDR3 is CASTRDLSSYNEQFF. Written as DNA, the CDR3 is TGTGCCAGTACCCGGGATTTGAGCTCCTACAATGAGCAGTTCTTC. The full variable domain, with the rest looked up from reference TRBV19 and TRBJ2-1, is DGGITQSPKYLFRKEGQNVTLSCEQNLNHDAMYWYRQDPGQGLRLIYYSQIVNDFQKGDIAEGYSVSREKKESFPLTVTSAQKNPTAFYLCASTRDLSSYNEQFFGPGTRLTVL.